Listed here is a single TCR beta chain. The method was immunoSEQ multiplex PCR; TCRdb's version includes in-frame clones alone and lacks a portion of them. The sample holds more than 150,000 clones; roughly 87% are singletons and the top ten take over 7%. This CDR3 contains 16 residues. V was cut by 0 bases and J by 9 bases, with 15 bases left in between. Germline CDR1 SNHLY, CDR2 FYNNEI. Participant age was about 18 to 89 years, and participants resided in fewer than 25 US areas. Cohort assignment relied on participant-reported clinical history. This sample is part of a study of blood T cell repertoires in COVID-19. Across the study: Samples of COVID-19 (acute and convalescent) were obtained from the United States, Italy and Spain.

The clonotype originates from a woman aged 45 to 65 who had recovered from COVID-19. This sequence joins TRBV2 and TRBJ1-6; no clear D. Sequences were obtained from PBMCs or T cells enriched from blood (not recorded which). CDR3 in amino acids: CASSEANPGAGSPLHF. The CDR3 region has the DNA TGTGCCAGCAGTGAAGCAAACCCGGGTGCCGGTTCACCCCTCCACTTT. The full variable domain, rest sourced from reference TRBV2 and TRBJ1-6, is EPEVTQTPSHQVTQMGQEVILRCVPISNHLYFYWYRQILGQKVEFLVSFYNNEISEKSEIFDDQFSVERPDGSNFTLKIRSTKLEDSAMYFCASSEANPGAGSPLHFGNGTRLTVT.